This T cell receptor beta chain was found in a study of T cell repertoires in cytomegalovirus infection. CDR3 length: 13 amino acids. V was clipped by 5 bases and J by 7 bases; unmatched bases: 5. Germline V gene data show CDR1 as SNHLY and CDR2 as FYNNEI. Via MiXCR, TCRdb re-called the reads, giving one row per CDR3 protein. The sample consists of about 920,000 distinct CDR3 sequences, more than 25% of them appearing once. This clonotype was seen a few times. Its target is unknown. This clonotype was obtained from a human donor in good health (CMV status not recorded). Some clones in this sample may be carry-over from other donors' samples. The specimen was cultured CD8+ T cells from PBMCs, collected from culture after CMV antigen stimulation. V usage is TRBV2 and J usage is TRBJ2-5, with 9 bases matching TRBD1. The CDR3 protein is CASSWTGERTQYF. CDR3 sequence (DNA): TGTGCCAGCAGTTGGACAGGGGAGAGGACCCAGTACTTC.